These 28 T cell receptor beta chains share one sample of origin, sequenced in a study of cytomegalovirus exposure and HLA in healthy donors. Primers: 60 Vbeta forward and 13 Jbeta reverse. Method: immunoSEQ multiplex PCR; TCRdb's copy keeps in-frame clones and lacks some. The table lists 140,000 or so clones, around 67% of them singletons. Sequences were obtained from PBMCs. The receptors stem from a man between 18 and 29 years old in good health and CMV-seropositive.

The CDR3 spells CASSFGQGGEKLFF. The DNA for the CDR3 is TGTGCCAGCAGCTTCGGACAGGGGGGCGAAAAACTGTTTTTT. This chain uses TRBV7-2 with TRBJ1-4; TRBD1 matches 10 bases. J gave up 8 bases and V 3 bases, and 3 bases lay outside the gene matches. The germline CDR1 and CDR2 sequences are SGHTA and FQGNSA. This CDR3 has 14 residues. Complete variable domain (other parts from reference TRBV7-2 and TRBJ1-4): GAGVSQSPSNKVTEKGKDVELRCDPISGHTALYWYRQSLGQGLEFLIYFQGNSAPDKSGLPSDRFSAERTGGSVSTLTIQRTQQEDSAVYLCASSFGQGGEKLFFGSGTQLSVL.

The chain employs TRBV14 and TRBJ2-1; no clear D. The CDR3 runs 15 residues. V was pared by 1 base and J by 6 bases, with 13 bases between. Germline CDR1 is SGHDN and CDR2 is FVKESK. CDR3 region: CASSQAPPGPNEQFF. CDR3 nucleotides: TGTGCCAGCAGCCAAGCCCCTCCGGGTCCCAATGAGCAGTTCTTC.

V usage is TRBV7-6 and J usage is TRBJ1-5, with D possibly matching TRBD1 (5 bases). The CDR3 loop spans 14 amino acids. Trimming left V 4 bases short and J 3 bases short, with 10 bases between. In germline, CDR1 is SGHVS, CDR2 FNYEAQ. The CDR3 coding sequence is TGTGCCAGCAGCTCCTCAGGGCCCAATCAGCCCCAGCATTTT. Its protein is CASSSSGPNQPQHF.

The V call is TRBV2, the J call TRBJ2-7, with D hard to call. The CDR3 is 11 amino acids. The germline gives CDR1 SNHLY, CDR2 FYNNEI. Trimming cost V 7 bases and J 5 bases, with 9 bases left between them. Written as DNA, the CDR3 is TGTGCCAGCACTATTCTCAACGAGCAGTACTTC. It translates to CASTILNEQYF.

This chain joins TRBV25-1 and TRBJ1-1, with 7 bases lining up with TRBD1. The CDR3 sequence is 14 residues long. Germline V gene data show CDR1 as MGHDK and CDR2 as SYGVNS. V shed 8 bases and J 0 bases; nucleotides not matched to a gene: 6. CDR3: CASRTGFMNTEAFF. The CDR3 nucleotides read TGTGCCAGCCGGACAGGTTTCATGAACACTGAAGCTTTCTTT.

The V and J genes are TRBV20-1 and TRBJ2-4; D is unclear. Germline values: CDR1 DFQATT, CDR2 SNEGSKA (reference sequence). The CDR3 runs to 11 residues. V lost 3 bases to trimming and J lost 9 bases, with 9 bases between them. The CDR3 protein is CSASVVGIQYF. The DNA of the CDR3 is TGCAGTGCTAGTGTAGTCGGCATTCAGTACTTC.

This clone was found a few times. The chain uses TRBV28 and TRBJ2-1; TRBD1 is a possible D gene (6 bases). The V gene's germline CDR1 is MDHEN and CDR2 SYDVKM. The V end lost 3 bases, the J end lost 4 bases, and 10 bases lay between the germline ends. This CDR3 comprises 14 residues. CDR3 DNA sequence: TGTGCCAGCAGTTTCGTGGGGGCGTACAATGAGCAGTTCTTC. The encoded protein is CASSFVGAYNEQFF. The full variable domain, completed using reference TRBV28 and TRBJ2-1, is DVKVTQSSRYLVKRTGEKVFLECVQDMDHENMFWYRQDPGLGLRLIYFSYDVKMKEKGDIPEGYSVSREKKERFSLILESASTNQTSMYLCASSFVGAYNEQFFGPGTRLTVL.

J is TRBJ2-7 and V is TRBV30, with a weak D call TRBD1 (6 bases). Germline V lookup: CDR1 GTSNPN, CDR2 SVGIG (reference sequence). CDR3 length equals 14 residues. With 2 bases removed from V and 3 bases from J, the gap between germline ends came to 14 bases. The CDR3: CAWSNDRRVYEQYF. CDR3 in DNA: TGTGCCTGGAGTAACGACAGGCGAGTCTACGAGCAGTACTTC.

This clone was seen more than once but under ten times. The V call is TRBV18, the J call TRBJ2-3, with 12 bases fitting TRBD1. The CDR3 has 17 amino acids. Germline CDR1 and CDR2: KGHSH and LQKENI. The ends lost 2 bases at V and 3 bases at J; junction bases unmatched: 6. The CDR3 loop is CASSPGTGGLGTDTQYF. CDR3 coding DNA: TGTGCCAGCTCACCAGGGACAGGGGGCCTCGGGACAGATACGCAGTATTTT.

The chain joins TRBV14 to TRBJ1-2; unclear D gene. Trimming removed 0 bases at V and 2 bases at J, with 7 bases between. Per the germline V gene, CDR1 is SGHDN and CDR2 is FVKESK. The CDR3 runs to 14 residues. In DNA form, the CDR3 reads TGTGCCAGCAGCCAAGATGGGCCCAACTATGGCTACACCTTC. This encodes CASSQDGPNYGYTF.

CDR3 nucleotide sequence: TGTGCCACCAGCGGGGAGGGCCGCCCGAATGAAAAACTGTTTTTT. Amino acid sequence: CATSGEGRPNEKLFF. The chain is built from TRBV15 and TRBJ1-4; D is uncertain. The CDR3 is 15 amino acids. Trimming cost V 5 bases and J 5 bases, with 15 bases left between them. The germline CDR1 and CDR2 sequences are LNHNV and YYDKDF (reference sequence).

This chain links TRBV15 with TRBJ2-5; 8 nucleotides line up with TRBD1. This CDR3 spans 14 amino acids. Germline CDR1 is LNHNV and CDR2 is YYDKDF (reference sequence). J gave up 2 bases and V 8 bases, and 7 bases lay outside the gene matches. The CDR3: CATDSGQGQETQYF. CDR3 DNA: TGTGCCACCGATTCCGGACAGGGACAAGAGACCCAGTACTTC.

For the CDR3, the DNA is TGTGCCAGCAATGTAAGGGGGAGTAAGAGATCGAACAATGAGCAGTTCTTC. This gives the protein CASNVRGSKRSNNEQFF. The chain couples TRBV19 to TRBJ2-1; maybe TRBD1 (6 bases). The CDR3 spans 17 residues. The V gene lost 9 bases and the J gene lost 5 bases, with 26 bases spanning the gap. Looked up from germline, CDR1 is LNHDA and CDR2 is SQIVND (reference sequence).

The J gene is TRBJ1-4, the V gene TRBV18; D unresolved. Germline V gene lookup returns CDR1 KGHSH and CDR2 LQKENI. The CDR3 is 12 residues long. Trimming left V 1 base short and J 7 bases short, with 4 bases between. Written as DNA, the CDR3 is TGTGCCAGCTCACCACGGAGTGAAAAACTGTTTTTT. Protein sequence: CASSPRSEKLFF.

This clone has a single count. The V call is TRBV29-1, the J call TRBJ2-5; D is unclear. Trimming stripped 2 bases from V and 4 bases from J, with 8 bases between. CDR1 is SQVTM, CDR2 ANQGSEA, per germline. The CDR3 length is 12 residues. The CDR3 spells CSVEWVAETQYF. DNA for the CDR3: TGCAGCGTTGAATGGGTAGCAGAGACCCAGTACTTC. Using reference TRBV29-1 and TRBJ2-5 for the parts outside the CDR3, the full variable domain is SAVISQKPSRDICQRGTSLTIQCQVDSQVTMMFWYRQQPGQSLTLIATANQGSEATYESGFVIDKFPISRPNLTFSTLTVSNMSPEDSSIYLCSVEWVAETQYFGPGTRLLVL.

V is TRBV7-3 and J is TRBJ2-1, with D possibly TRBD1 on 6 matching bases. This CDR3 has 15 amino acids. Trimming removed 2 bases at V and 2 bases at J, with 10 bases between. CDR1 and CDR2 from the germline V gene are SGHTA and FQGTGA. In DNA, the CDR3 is TGTGCCAGCAGCTTAGGCAGGGGAACCTACAATGAGCAGTTCTTC. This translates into CASSLGRGTYNEQFF.

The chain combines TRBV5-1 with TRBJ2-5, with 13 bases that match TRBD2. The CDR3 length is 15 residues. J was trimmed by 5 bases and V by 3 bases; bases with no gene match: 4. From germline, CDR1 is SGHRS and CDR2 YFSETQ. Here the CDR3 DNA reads TGCGCCAGCAGCTCCGGGACTAGCGGGGCGGAGACCCAGTACTTC. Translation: CASSSGTSGAETQYF.

The CDR3 sequence is CASRGGPRAGEVCYNEQFF. CDR3 nucleotides: TGTGCCAGCAGGGGGGGGCCTAGGGCGGGAGAAGTTTGCTACAATGAGCAGTTCTTC. The chain has TRBV6-4 and TRBJ2-1, with D possibly matching TRBD2 (7 bases). CDR1 and CDR2 from the germline V gene are MRHNA and SNTAGT. CDR3 size: 19 residues. Trimming shortened V by 6 bases and J by 3 bases, and 27 bases separated the two germline ends.

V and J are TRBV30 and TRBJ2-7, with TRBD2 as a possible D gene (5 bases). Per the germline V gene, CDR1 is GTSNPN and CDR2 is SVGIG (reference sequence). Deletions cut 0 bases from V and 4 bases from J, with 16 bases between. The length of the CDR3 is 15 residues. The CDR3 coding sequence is TGTGCCTGGAGTGTACCTCCCAGCCCGGGGTACGAGCAGTACTTC. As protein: CAWSVPPSPGYEQYF.

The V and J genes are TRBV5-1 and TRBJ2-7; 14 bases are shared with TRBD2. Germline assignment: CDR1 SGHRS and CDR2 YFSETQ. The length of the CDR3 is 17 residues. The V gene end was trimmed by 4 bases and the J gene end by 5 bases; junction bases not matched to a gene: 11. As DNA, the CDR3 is TGCGCCAGCAGCCCTGAGACTAGCGGGAGGGGATCCCACGAGCAGTACTTC. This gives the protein CASSPETSGRGSHEQYF.

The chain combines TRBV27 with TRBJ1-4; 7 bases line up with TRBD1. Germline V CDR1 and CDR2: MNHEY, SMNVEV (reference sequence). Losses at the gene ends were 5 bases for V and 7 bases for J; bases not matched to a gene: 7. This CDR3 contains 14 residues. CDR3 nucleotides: TGTGCCAGCAGTGAAGGACAGGTTCCTGAAAAACTGTTTTTT. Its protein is CASSEGQVPEKLFF.

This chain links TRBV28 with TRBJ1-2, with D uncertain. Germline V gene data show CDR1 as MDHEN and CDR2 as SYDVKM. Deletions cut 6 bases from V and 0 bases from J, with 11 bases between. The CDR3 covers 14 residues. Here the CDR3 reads CASSSAGTNYGYTF. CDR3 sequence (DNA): TGTGCCAGCAGCTCGGCGGGCACTAACTATGGCTACACCTTC.

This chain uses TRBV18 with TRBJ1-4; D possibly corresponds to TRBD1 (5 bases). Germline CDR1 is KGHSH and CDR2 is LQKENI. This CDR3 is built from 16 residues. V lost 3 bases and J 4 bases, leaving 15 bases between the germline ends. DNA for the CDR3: TGTGCCAGCTCACCGACCGCAGGGCCGTTTAATGAAAAACTGTTTTTT. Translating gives CASSPTAGPFNEKLFF. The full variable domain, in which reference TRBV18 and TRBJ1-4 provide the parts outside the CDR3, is NAGVMQNPRHLVRRRGQEARLRCSPMKGHSHVYWYRQLPEEGLKFMVYLQKENIIDESGMPKERFSAEFPKEGPSILRIQQVVRGDSAAYFCASSPTAGPFNEKLFFGSGTQLSVL.

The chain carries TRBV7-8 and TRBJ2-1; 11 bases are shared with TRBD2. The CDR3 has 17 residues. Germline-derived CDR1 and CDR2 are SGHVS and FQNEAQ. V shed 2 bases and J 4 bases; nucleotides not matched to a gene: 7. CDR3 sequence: CASSLSFRTSGYNEQFF. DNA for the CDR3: TGTGCCAGCAGCTTAAGTTTTAGGACTAGCGGGTACAATGAGCAGTTCTTC.

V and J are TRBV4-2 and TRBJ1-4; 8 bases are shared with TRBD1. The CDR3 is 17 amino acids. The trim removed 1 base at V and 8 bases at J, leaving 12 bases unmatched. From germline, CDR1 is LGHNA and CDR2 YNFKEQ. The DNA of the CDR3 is TGTGCCAGCAGCCAAGCTGCAGGCGGGACAGGACTCGAAAAACTGTTTTTT. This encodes CASSQAAGGTGLEKLFF.

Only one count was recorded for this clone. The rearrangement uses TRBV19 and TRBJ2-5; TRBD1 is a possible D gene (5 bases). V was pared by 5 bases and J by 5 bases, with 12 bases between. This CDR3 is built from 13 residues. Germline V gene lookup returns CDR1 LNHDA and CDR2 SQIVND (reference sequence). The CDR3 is CASSADRTETQYF. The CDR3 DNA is TGTGCCAGTAGTGCAGACAGAACCGAGACCCAGTACTTC.

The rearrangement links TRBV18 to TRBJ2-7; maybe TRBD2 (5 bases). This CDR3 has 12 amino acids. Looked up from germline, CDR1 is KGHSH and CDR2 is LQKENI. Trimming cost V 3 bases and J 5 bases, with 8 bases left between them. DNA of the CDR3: TGTGCCAGCTCACCCTCCGGGGACGAGCAGTACTTC. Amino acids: CASSPSGDEQYF. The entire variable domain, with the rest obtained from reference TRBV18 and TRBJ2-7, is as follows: NAGVMQNPRHLVRRRGQEARLRCSPMKGHSHVYWYRQLPEEGLKFMVYLQKENIIDESGMPKERFSAEFPKEGPSILRIQQVVRGDSAAYFCASSPSGDEQYFGPGTRLTVT.

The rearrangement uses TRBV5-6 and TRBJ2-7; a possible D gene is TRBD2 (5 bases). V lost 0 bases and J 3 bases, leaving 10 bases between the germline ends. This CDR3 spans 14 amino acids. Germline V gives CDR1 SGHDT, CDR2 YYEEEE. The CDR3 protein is CASSLDQAVYEQYF. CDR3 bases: TGTGCCAGCAGCTTGGATCAAGCGGTCTACGAGCAGTACTTC.